The 26 T cell receptor beta chains below were found in one sample sequenced in a study of T cells in Graves' hyperthyroidism and ophthalmopathy (dated by TCRdb to between 2019 and 2020). The library was made by multiplex PCR. Sequencing instrument: Illumina HiSeq 2000. The TCR beta CDR3 regions were amplified from the RNA transcripts. For the first round of RT-PCR on the TCR CDR3, the HTBI primer set was used together with the Qiagen OneStep RT-PCR kit. The public reads were quality trimmed at Q25 with fastp and then assembled into clones with MiXCR by TCRdb, keeping productive beta chains. Each entry is one CDR3 protein sequence, shown with its most common DNA and genes. Across this sample there are hundreds of thousands of distinct CDR3 sequences, with 35% to 40% seen only once. The biggest ten clones account for 7.5% to 9.5% of the sample. Sequencing was performed on blood. The origin of the receptors is a man between 18 and 35 years old with Graves' hyperthyroidism.

Points on this clonotype: Its ends do not fully match the called genes, so a read error is possible. This chain uses TRBV10-3 with TRBJ1-1; no firm D call. The CDR3 totals 15 residues. Germline V CDR1 and CDR2: ENHRY, SYGVKD. In DNA, the CDR3 is TGTGCCATCAGTGAGTCTGGGCTTGGGAACACTAAAGCTTTCTTT. This encodes CAISESGLGNTKAFF.

The chain carries TRBV2 and TRBJ2-3; D is uncertain. CDR1 and CDR2 from the germline V gene are SNHLY and FYNNEI. The CDR3 loop spans 11 amino acids. V lost 1 base and J 12 bases, leaving 8 bases between the germline ends. CDR3 residues: CASSEERVQYF. DNA for the CDR3: TGTGCCAGCAGTGAAGAAAGGGTACAGTATTTT.

The chain links TRBV6-1 to TRBJ2-7, with 7 bases matching TRBD2. This CDR3 spans 15 amino acids. After removal of 6 bases from V and 4 bases from J, the junction contained 12 bases not matched to a gene. Germline assignment: CDR1 MNHNS and CDR2 SASEGT. The CDR3 DNA reads as TGTGCCAGCAGCCCGTGGAGGACTAGTAGTTACGAGCAGTACTTC. It yields the protein CASSPWRTSSYEQYF.

The chain has TRBV5-6 and TRBJ1-1; no firm D call. This CDR3 has 15 amino acids. V gave up 4 bases and J gave up 7 bases, with 20 bases separating them. Germline lookup yields CDR1 SGHDT and CDR2 YYEEEE. The CDR3 coding sequence is TGTGCCAGCAGCCCGGGCCCCGGCTTGAGGCGTGAAGCTTTCTTT. Translated, it gives CASSPGPGLRREAFF.

This clonotype was observed at least ten times. The rearrangement uses TRBV15 and TRBJ2-5; the D gene is possibly TRBD1 (5 bases). Germline V gene data show CDR1 as LNHNV and CDR2 as YYDKDF (reference sequence). The CDR3 loop spans 14 amino acids. Trimming removed 2 bases from V and 2 bases from J, with 9 bases in between. CDR3: CATSRSRQQETQYF. The CDR3 nucleotides read TGTGCCACCAGCAGATCACGACAGCAAGAGACCCAGTACTTC. Based on the CDR3 plus reference TRBV15 and TRBJ2-5, the full variable domain is DAMVIQNPRYQVTQFGKPVTLSCSQTLNHNVMYWYQQKSSQAPKLLFHYYDKDFNNEADTPDNFQSRRPNTSFCFLDIRSPGLGDTAMYLCATSRSRQQETQYFGPGTRLLVL.

This clonotype was recorded at least ten times. V usage is TRBV11-2 and J usage is TRBJ1-1, with no clear D. From germline, CDR1 is SGHAT and CDR2 FQNNGV. This CDR3 is built from 13 residues. The ends were cut back, 0 bases at V and 8 bases at J, with 10 bases in the middle. CDR3 region: CASSLEWAGEAFF. The CDR3 DNA reads as TGTGCCAGCAGCTTAGAATGGGCGGGGGAAGCTTTCTTT.

This clonotype was seen only once. The chain has TRBV20-1 and TRBJ1-1, with a possible D match to TRBD1 (5 bases). Deletions cut 6 bases from V and 1 base from J, with 15 bases between. This CDR3 spans 14 amino acids. Germline-derived CDR1 and CDR2 are DFQATT and SNEGSKA (reference sequence). The CDR3 DNA is TGCAGTGCCCTTCTTGGGGGGGGGAACACTGAAGCTTTCTTT. It codes for CSALLGGGNTEAFF.

The genes are TRBV27 and TRBJ2-2; possibly TRBD1 for D (6 bases). The V end lost 4 bases, the J end lost 3 bases, and 9 bases lay between the germline ends. Germline-derived CDR1 and CDR2 are MNHEY and SMNVEV (reference sequence). There are 14 residues in the CDR3. The CDR3 loop is CASSSQGHTGELFF. The CDR3 bases are TGTGCCAGCAGTTCACAGGGCCACACCGGGGAGCTGTTTTTT.

V and J are TRBV25-1 and TRBJ1-1; 10 nucleotides agree with TRBD1. J was trimmed by 4 bases and V by 6 bases; bases with no gene match: 5. The CDR3 covers 14 residues. In germline, CDR1 is MGHDK, CDR2 SYGVNS. The CDR3 coding sequence is TGTGCCAGCAGCCAATGGACAGGGGGCACTGAAGCTTTCTTT. It translates to CASSQWTGGTEAFF.

The table lists this clonotype with a few counts. V usage is TRBV7-9 and J usage is TRBJ2-7; maybe TRBD2 (5 bases). The germline gives CDR1 SEHNR, CDR2 FQNEAQ (reference sequence). Trimming took off 2 bases at V and 4 bases at J, with 12 bases between the two ends. There are 14 residues in the CDR3. The CDR3 loop is CASSLKAGGYEQYF. DNA for the CDR3: TGTGCCAGCAGCTTAAAGGCGGGCGGGTACGAGCAGTACTTC.

This clonotype was seen just once. The chain links TRBV6-1 to TRBJ2-2; the match to TRBD2 covers 9 bases. Germline V gene sequence: CDR1 MNHNS, CDR2 SASEGT. V lost 3 bases to trimming and J lost 5 bases; unmatched junction nucleotides: 10. The CDR3 covers 17 residues. CDR3 loop: CASSDPEWTSETGELFF. The CDR3 DNA follows: TGTGCCAGCAGTGACCCCGAGTGGACTAGCGAAACCGGGGAGCTGTTTTTT.

There are many counts of this clonotype. The chain carries TRBV2 and TRBJ1-6; no firm D call. The CDR3 spans 16 residues. The germline V and J ends were trimmed by 0 bases and 9 bases, with 15 bases remaining between them. The V gene's germline CDR1 is SNHLY and CDR2 FYNNEI. The CDR3 protein is CASSEAGPFSGSPLHF. The CDR3 DNA sequence: TGTGCCAGCAGTGAAGCAGGACCGTTCTCGGGTTCACCCCTCCACTTT. Using reference TRBV2 and TRBJ1-6 for the parts outside the CDR3, the full variable domain is EPEVTQTPSHQVTQMGQEVILRCVPISNHLYFYWYRQILGQKVEFLVSFYNNEISEKSEIFDDQFSVERPDGSNFTLKIRSTKLEDSAMYFCASSEAGPFSGSPLHFGNGTRLTVT.

To note about this clonotype: A read error may explain this, as a much larger clone is one base away. Here the CDR3 reads CATSRESRPSYEQYF. The CDR3 bases are TGTGCCACCAGCAGAGAGAGCAGGCCCTCCTACGAGCAGTACTTC. This chain connects TRBV15 to TRBJ2-7; no definite D call. Trimming removed 0 bases from V and 0 bases from J, with 9 bases in between. In germline, CDR1 is LNHNV, CDR2 YYDKDF (reference sequence). This CDR3 is built from 15 residues.

CDR3 amino acids: CASSQVAVTGELFF. The CDR3 DNA sequence: TGTGCCAGCAGCCAAGTGGCGGTTACCGGGGAGCTGTTTTTT. This chain links TRBV14 with TRBJ2-2; unclear D gene. CDR3 length: 14 residues. The germline V gene encodes CDR1 SGHDN and CDR2 FVKESK. The ends were cut back, 1 base at V and 5 bases at J, with 8 bases in the middle.

V usage is TRBV29-1 and J usage is TRBJ2-7; no clear D. TRBJ2-5 explains the end of the DNA better; the J call may be wrong. Per germline, CDR1 SQVTM and CDR2 ANQGSEA. The CDR3 runs 12 residues. The DNA of the CDR3 is TGCAGCAACTTACGGGTGCGAGAGACCCAGTACTTC. Amino acids: CSNLRVRETQYF.

This clonotype was counted ten times or more. V usage is TRBV15 and J usage is TRBJ1-1; D might be TRBD1 (6 bases). Germline V gives CDR1 LNHNV, CDR2 YYDKDF (reference sequence). Trimming stripped 5 bases from V and 8 bases from J, with 9 bases between. The CDR3 has 11 amino acids. The CDR3 DNA is TGTGCCACCAGCCCCGGGACAGAAGCTTTCTTT. As protein: CATSPGTEAFF.

This clonotype was counted many times. The V call is TRBV2, the J call TRBJ1-6, with 9 bases identical to TRBD1. The CDR3 totals 14 residues. CDR1 SNHLY and CDR2 FYNNEI come from the germline V gene. V was pared by 4 bases and J by 10 bases, with 5 bases of the junction left unmatched. The CDR3 spells CASSGGQGNSPLHF. CDR3 bases: TGTGCCAGCAGTGGGGGACAGGGAAACTCACCCCTCCACTTT.

This clonotype has a handful of counts. The genes are TRBV20-1 and TRBJ1-1; D gene uncertain. Between the trimmed V and J ends, which lost 4 bases and 0 bases, there was a span of 9 bases. This CDR3 comprises 13 residues. Germline lookup yields CDR1 DFQATT and CDR2 SNEGSKA (reference sequence). The CDR3 loop is CSAIERMNTEAFF. CDR3 DNA sequence: TGCAGTGCTATTGAACGGATGAACACTGAAGCTTTCTTT.

Worth noting for this clonotype: With a much larger clone just one base away, this may be a read error. The chain recombines TRBV29-1 with TRBJ1-3; 8 positions agree with TRBD1. The CDR3 runs 15 residues. Germline values: CDR1 SQVTM, CDR2 ANQGSEA. CDR3 sequence reads: CSVSFPDRGGNTTYF. Here the CDR3 DNA reads TGCAGCGTCTCATTCCCCGACAGGGGCGGAAACACCACATATTTT.

This clonotype showed up many times. CDR3 sequence (DNA): TGTGCCAGTCAGGTGGGGGAGACCCAGTACTTC. Its translation is CASQVGETQYF. The chain recombines TRBV19 with TRBJ2-5; D gene ambiguous. Trimming left V 8 bases short and J 5 bases short, with 9 bases between. The CDR3 has 11 residues. The germline gives CDR1 LNHDA, CDR2 SQIVND (reference sequence).

There are a few counts of this clonotype. The rearrangement links TRBV5-1 to TRBJ2-5, with 11 positions matching TRBD1. The CDR3 totals 16 residues. The germline gives CDR1 SGHRS, CDR2 YFSETQ. V lost 3 bases and J lost 0; bases outside the gene matches: 4. Written as DNA, the CDR3 is TGCGCCAGCAGCTGGGGGACAGGGGGGTACCAAGAGACCCAGTACTTC. Encoded protein: CASSWGTGGYQETQYF.

The rearrangement links TRBV25-1 to TRBJ2-7; D is ambiguous. Germline lookup yields CDR1 MGHDK and CDR2 SYGVNS. The CDR3 has 14 residues. Trimming removed 3 bases from V and 1 base from J, with 10 bases in between. In nucleotides, the CDR3 is TGTGCCAGCAGTGACCGGACCCCATCCTACGAGCAGTACTTC. Protein: CASSDRTPSYEQYF.

The V gene is TRBV9, the J gene TRBJ1-4; possibly TRBD1 for D (6 bases). Germline CDR1 SGDLS, CDR2 YYNGEE. V was cut by 3 bases and J by 8 bases, with 20 bases left in between. The CDR3 is 16 residues long. The DNA for the CDR3 is TGTGCCAGCAGCGCACCTATACAGGGTGGAGTGGAAAAACTGTTTTTT. Translating it yields CASSAPIQGGVEKLFF. Full variable domain (outside the CDR3, taken from reference TRBV9 and TRBJ1-4): DSGVTQTPKHLITATGQRVTLRCSPRSGDLSVYWYQQSLDQGLQFLIQYYNGEERAKGNILERFSAQQFPDLHSELNLSSLELGDSALYFCASSAPIQGGVEKLFFGSGTQLSVL.

This chain uses TRBV20-1 with TRBJ1-5; D possibly corresponds to TRBD1 (6 bases). Trimming removed 3 bases from V and 4 bases from J, with 13 bases in between. The CDR3 is 14 amino acids. CDR1 and CDR2 from the germline V gene are DFQATT and SNEGSKA (reference sequence). This chain's CDR3 is CSASSGQDNQPQHF. CDR3 in DNA: TGCAGTGCTAGTTCGGGACAAGATAATCAGCCCCAGCATTTT.

The chain uses TRBV20-1 and TRBJ2-5, with TRBD2 matching over 10 bases. J gave up 6 bases and V 4 bases, and 14 bases lay outside the gene matches. CDR1 and CDR2 from the germline V gene are DFQATT and SNEGSKA (reference sequence). CDR3 size: 16 residues. The CDR3 DNA reads TGCAGTGCTATTAAACTCAGCGGGGGGGCCGAGAAGACCCAGTACTTC. The encoded protein is CSAIKLSGGAEKTQYF.

This clonotype has only a few counts. The rearrangement links TRBV5-6 to TRBJ1-5; the D gene is possibly TRBD1 (5 bases). Per the germline V gene, CDR1 is SGHDT and CDR2 is YYEEEE. This CDR3 comprises 15 residues. V was shortened by 0 bases and J by 3 bases, with 10 bases between the two germline ends. CDR3 sequence reads: CASSLGGGTNQPQHF. As DNA, the CDR3 is TGTGCCAGCAGCTTGGGGGGGGGTACCAATCAGCCCCAGCATTTT.